This T cell receptor beta chain was obtained from a study of blood T cell repertoires in COVID-19. Looking at the study overall: Acute and convalescent COVID-19 samples came from the United States, Italy and Spain.

Cohorts were based on clinical histories the participants reported. Repertoires were generated with immunoSEQ multiplex PCR, while TCRdb's copy carries only in-frame clones and drops some. Found here are about 270,000 clones, approximately 90% of them singletons; the top ten hold roughly 4%. Germline assignment: CDR1 ENHRY and CDR2 SYGVKD. Trimming at V came to 10 bases and at J to 2 bases, leaving 7 bases not matched to a gene. CDR3 length: 13 residues. The chain combines TRBV10-3 with TRBJ2-5, with 7 bases that match TRBD1. The source material was PBMCs or T cells enriched from blood (not recorded which). This clonotype was obtained from a woman in her twenties or thirties with acute COVID-19. The CDR3, as DNA: TGTGCCACCACCCGGGACAGACAAGAGACCCAGTACTTC. This codes for CATTRDRQETQYF.